A selection of T cell receptor beta chains follows, all from one sample in a study of cytomegalovirus exposure and HLA in healthy donors. Clones were read by immunoSEQ multiplex PCR, and TCRdb kept only the in-frame ones, dropping some. There are 95,000 to 100,000 clones in the sample; around 79% occur only once, and approximately 2.1% lies in the top ten. Sequencing input: PBMCs. These receptors originate from a woman in her 40s in good health and CMV-seronegative. Both conserved end residues are part of each CDR3. The order of the fields is D gene, CDR3 length, V gene, J gene, clone size, CDR3 DNA, CDR3 protein. D genes are given only for firm matches. Clone size is given for some rows only: seen once, a few or many times, or a class if the clone is expanded.

>TRBD1|18|TRBV7-2|TRBJ1-4|.
TGTGCCAGCAGCCTAGTCGGGAGCACAGGGGCCAACGGGGAAAAACTGTTTTTT
CASSLVGSTGANGEKLFF
>.|14|TRBV5-1|TRBJ2-3|.
TGCGCCAGCAGCTGGGGGGGCGCGAGAGATACGCAGTATTTT
CASSWGGARDTQYF
>TRBD2|14|TRBV27|TRBJ2-2|.
TGTGCCAGCAGTTTCGAGGGGAGGGCCGGGGAGCTGTTTTTT
CASSFEGRAGELFF
>.|14|TRBV7-7|TRBJ2-5|.
TGTGCTAGCAGCTTAAACGGGGATCAAGAGACCCAGTACTTC
CASSLNGDQETQYF
>.|14|TRBV4-2|TRBJ2-1|.
TGTGCCAGCAGCCAAGAGGCAGGGCCCAATGAGCAGTTCTTC
CASSQEAGPNEQFF
>.|16|TRBV5-1|TRBJ2-4|.
TGCGCCAGCAGCGCGGGGCAGGGTGAAGCCAAAAACATTCAGTACTTC
CASSAGQGEAKNIQYF
>TRBD2|15|TRBV30|TRBJ2-1|once
TGTGCCTGGAGTGTAATCGTAGCGGGAATCGATGAGCAGTTCTTC
CAWSVIVAGIDEQFF
>.|15|TRBV7-2|TRBJ1-5|.
TGTGCCAGCAGCTTAGGTCAGGGTAGCAATCAGCCCCAGCATTTT
CASSLGQGSNQPQHF
>.|14|TRBV7-2|TRBJ1-3|.
TGTGCCAGCAGGGAACAGTACTCTGGAAACACCATATATTTT
CASREQYSGNTIYF
>.|15|TRBV7-9|TRBJ2-3|.
TGTGCCAGCAGCTTAGGGGCAGATCCCACAGATACGCAGTATTTT
CASSLGADPTDTQYF
>TRBD1|11|TRBV29-1|TRBJ1-1|.
TGCAGCGGGACAGGGAACACTGAAGCTTTCTTT
CSGTGNTEAFF
>.|15|TRBV4-2|TRBJ2-5|few
TGTGCCAGCAGCCAAGATGGAGGTAGAGCAGAGACCCAGTACTTC
CASSQDGGRAETQYF
>TRBD2|18|TRBV5-1|TRBJ2-5|few
TGCGCCAGCAGTGGGGGCACCGGGACTAGCGGACCGCAAGAGACCCAGTACTTC
CASSGGTGTSGPQETQYF
>.|12|TRBV6-1|TRBJ2-2|.
TGTGCCAGCAGTGAAGCCGGACAGAGACTGTTTTTT
CASSEAGQRLFF
>TRBD2|18|TRBV5-1|TRBJ2-2|.
TGCGCCAGCAGCATGGACTCTAGCGGGAGAAGAGGCACCGGGGAGCTGTTTTTT
CASSMDSSGRRGTGELFF
>TRBD2|14|TRBV15|TRBJ2-1|few
TGTGCCACCTGGGGACTAGCGGGCAACAATGAGCAGTTCTTC
CATWGLAGNNEQFF
>.|14|TRBV6-1|TRBJ2-7|once
TGTGCCAGCAGTCGGTGGCAGGGTTTCCACGAGCAGTACTTC
CASSRWQGFHEQYF
>.|13|TRBV6-5|TRBJ1-4|.
TGTGCCAGCAGTTACAACACGGGGGAAAAACTGTTTTTT
CASSYNTGEKLFF
>TRBD1|17|TRBV9|TRBJ2-3|.
TGTGCCAGCAGCGTAGCTCCGCCAGGGGGAAGCACAGATACGCAGTATTTT
CASSVAPPGGSTDTQYF
>.|15|TRBV6-1|TRBJ2-7|.
TGTGCCAGCAGTTTAGACCGGGACATCTCCTACGAGCAGTACTTC
CASSLDRDISYEQYF
>.|12|TRBV5-4|TRBJ2-7|few
TGTGCCAGCAGCTTGGGGACTGGGGAGCAGTACTTC
CASSLGTGEQYF
>.|16|TRBV7-9|TRBJ1-1|.
TGTGCCAGCAGCTCCCCCCCGGGGGGGCAGGACACTGAAGCTTTCTTT
CASSSPPGGQDTEAFF
>.|13|TRBV6-5|TRBJ2-1|few
TGTGCCAGCAGTTCGCCAGGGTCTAGTGAGCAGTTCTTC
CASSSPGSSEQFF
>TRBD1|16|TRBV7-2|TRBJ2-7|.
TGTGCCAGCAGCTTAGTAGTAGGGACAGGGTACCACGAGCAGTACTTC
CASSLVVGTGYHEQYF
>.|12|TRBV6-5|TRBJ2-7|few
TGTGCCAGCAGTGTACTAGCTGGGGAGCAGTACTTC
CASSVLAGEQYF
>.|11|TRBV30|TRBJ2-7|.
TGTGCCTGGAGTCCGTCTTACGAGCAGTACTTC
CAWSPSYEQYF
>TRBD1|13|TRBV19|TRBJ2-3|.
TGTGCCAGTAAAAGACAGGGATCAGATACGCAGTATTTT
CASKRQGSDTQYF
>.|19|TRBV7-6|TRBJ2-1|.
TGTGCCAGCAGCCCTCGTTCGGGTGCAAGGCCCCACTCCAACAATGAGCAGTTCTTC
CASSPRSGARPHSNNEQFF
>.|16|TRBV4-3|TRBJ2-2|.
TGCGCCAGCAGCCAAGATGCAGCGGGCGACACCGGGGAGCTGTTTTTT
CASSQDAAGDTGELFF
>TRBD1|16|TRBV7-9|TRBJ1-2|.
TGTTCCAGCAGCTTAGCGGAACGCGACAGGGACTATGGCTACACCTTC
CSSSLAERDRDYGYTF
>.|15|TRBV30|TRBJ1-2|few
TGTGCCTCTGCATGGACAGTCCCACTCATCTATGGCTACACCTTC
CASAWTVPLIYGYTF
>.|14|TRBV28|TRBJ1-2|.
TGTGCCAGCAGTTTCCAAGACAGAACCTATGGCTACACCTTC
CASSFQDRTYGYTF
>.|16|TRBV9|TRBJ2-5|.
TGTGCCAGCAGCGTAGGCCCCCGGGACTACCAAGAGACCCAGTACTTC
CASSVGPRDYQETQYF
>.|13|TRBV6-5|TRBJ2-7|.
TGTGCCAGCAGTTACGGCAGGCCCTACGAGCAGTACTTC
CASSYGRPYEQYF
>.|14|TRBV7-2|TRBJ2-7|.
TGTGCCAGCAGCTTAGACGGGGGGCCCTACGAGCAGTACTTC
CASSLDGGPYEQYF
>TRBD2|16|TRBV9|TRBJ2-7|.
TGTGCCAGCAGCGGGGGATTAGCGGGTACCCCCTACGAGCAGTACTTC
CASSGGLAGTPYEQYF
>.|14|TRBV29-1|TRBJ2-5|.
TGCAGCGTTGAAGATCCAGAGGGCCGGGAGACCCAGTACTTC
CSVEDPEGRETQYF
>.|13|TRBV6-6|TRBJ1-3|few
TGTGCCAGCAGTTACTCTACAGGAAACACCATATATTTT
CASSYSTGNTIYF
>.|13|TRBV5-4|TRBJ2-7|.
TGTGCCAGCAGCTTGGAACAGGGCTACGAGCAGTACTTC
CASSLEQGYEQYF
>TRBD1|13|TRBV10-2|TRBJ2-1|few
TGCGCCAGCATCCCGGACAGGAGCAATGAGCAGTTCTTC
CASIPDRSNEQFF
>.|16|TRBV9|TRBJ2-1|.
TGTGCCAGCAGCGCCCTGGTGGGCGCGACACGCAATGAGCAGTTCTTC
CASSALVGATRNEQFF
>.|14|TRBV29-1|TRBJ2-1|.
TGCAGCGTCAGGACAGTTCTCCTTGAAAATGAGCAGTTCTTC
CSVRTVLLENEQFF
>.|16|TRBV18|TRBJ1-2|.
TGTGCCAGCTCACCGGGGGGGCGGACGGCTACCTATGGCTACACCTTC
CASSPGGRTATYGYTF
>.|15|TRBV7-9|TRBJ1-5|.
TGTGCCAGCAGCTTAGAAGGTTCGGGGGGGTGGCCCCAGCATTTT
CASSLEGSGGWPQHF
>TRBD1|13|TRBV19|TRBJ2-1|.
TGTGCCAGTAGTATCGCACAGGGGGATGAGCAGTTCTTC
CASSIAQGDEQFF
>.|13|TRBV1|TRBJ2-2|few
TGCACCAGCAGCCAAGTCGACACCGGGGAGCTGTTTTTT
CTSSQVDTGELFF
>TRBD1|15|TRBV18|TRBJ1-1|.
TGTGCCAGCTCACCCTTGACAGGGGGCGCATCTGAAGCTTTCTTT
CASSPLTGGASEAFF
>.|15|TRBV7-2|TRBJ1-2|few
TGTGCCAGCAGCTTAGCCCCCGCAGCTAACTATGGCTACACCTTC
CASSLAPAANYGYTF
>.|14|TRBV18|TRBJ1-1|.
TGTGCCAGCTCACCCATTCCAGGGGTCCCTGAAGCTTTCTTT
CASSPIPGVPEAFF
>TRBD1|13|TRBV30|TRBJ1-4|.
TGTGCCTGGAGTGAGGGGACAGTGGGGAAACTGTTTTTT
CAWSEGTVGKLFF
>.|13|TRBV11-2|TRBJ2-2|.
TGTGCCAGCAGCTACTCGGGCACCGGGGAGCTGTTTTTT
CASSYSGTGELFF